What follows is one T cell receptor (beta chain) and its context. These data are taken from a study of OX40 agonist ivuxolimab in advanced cancers. Study in general: Patients' therapy was ivuxolimab, an antibody that acts as an agonist of OX40 (CD134). From about 20 to 80 years was the age range, with a mean of about 56 years, and over 70% were male. Three patients, one with hepatocellular carcinoma and two with cutaneous melanoma, achieved partial responses.

The CDR3 sequence is 16 residues long. Germline V gene data show CDR1 as LGHNA and CDR2 as YSLEER. V trimming: 0 bases; J trimming: 1 base; junction bases outside the gene matches: 3. TCRdb's copy holds only in-frame clones and misses some; the assay was immunoSEQ multiplex PCR. Of 72,000 or so clones in the sample, roughly nine tenths are singletons; the top ten hold about 1.3%. This sample comprised CD4+ or CD8+ T cells sorted from blood, obtained in a trial of the OX40 agonist ivuxolimab. The receptor was isolated from an adult with an advanced solid tumor such as melanoma, head and neck, liver or kidney cancer. The rearrangement uses TRBV4-3 and TRBJ2-3; TRBD2 matches 8 bases. CDR3 sequence (DNA): TGCGCCAGCAGCCAAGATAAAGCGGGAGGCACAGATACGCAGTATTTT. Amino acids: CASSQDKAGGTDTQYF.